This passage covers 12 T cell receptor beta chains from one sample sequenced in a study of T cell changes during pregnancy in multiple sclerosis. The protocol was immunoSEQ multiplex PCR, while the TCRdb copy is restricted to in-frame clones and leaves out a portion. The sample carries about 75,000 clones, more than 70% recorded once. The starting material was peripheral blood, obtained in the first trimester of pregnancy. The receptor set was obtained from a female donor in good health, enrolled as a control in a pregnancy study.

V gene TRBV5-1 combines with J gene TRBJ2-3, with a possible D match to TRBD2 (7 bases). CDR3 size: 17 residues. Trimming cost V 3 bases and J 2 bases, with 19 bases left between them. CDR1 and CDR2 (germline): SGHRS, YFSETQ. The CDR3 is CASSSEGGAAFTDTQYF. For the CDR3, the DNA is TGCGCCAGCAGCTCCGAAGGGGGGGCTGCTTTCACAGATACGCAGTATTTT.

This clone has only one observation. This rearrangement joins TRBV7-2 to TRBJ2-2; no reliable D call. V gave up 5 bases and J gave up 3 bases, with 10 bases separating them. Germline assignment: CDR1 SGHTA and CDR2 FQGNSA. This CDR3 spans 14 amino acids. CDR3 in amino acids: CASSPKPHTGELFF. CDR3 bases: TGTGCCAGCAGCCCTAAGCCCCACACCGGGGAGCTGTTTTTT. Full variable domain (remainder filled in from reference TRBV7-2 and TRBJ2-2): GAGVSQSPSNKVTEKGKDVELRCDPISGHTALYWYRQSLGQGLEFLIYFQGNSAPDKSGLPSDRFSAERTGGSVSTLTIQRTQQEDSAVYLCASSPKPHTGELFFGEGSRLTVL.

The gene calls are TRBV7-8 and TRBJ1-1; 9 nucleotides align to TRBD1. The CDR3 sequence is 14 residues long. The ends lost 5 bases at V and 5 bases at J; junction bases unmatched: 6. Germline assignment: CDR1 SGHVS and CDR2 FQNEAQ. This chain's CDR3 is CASSTGQGGTEAFF. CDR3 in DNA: TGTGCCAGCAGCACGGGACAGGGAGGGACTGAAGCTTTCTTT.

The CDR3 bases are TGCGCCAGCAGCCAAGATTCTAGCGGGTCCTACAATGAGCAGTTCTTC. The encoded protein is CASSQDSSGSYNEQFF. The chain employs TRBV4-3 and TRBJ2-1, with TRBD2 matching over 8 bases. Trimming cost V 0 bases and J 1 base; bases outside gene matches: 2. CDR1 is LGHNA, CDR2 YSLEER, per germline. The CDR3 loop spans 16 amino acids.

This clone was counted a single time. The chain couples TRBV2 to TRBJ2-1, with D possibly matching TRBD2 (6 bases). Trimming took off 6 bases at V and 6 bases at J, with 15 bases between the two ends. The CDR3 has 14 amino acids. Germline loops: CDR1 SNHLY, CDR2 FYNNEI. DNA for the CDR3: TGTGCCAGCAGCCCTGAGACTAGAGGCAATGAGCAGTTCTTC. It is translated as CASSPETRGNEQFF.

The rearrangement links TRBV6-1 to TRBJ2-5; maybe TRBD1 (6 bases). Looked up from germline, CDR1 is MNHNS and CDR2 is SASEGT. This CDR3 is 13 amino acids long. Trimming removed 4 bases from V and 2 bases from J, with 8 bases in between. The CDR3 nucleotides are TGTGCCAGCAGTGCAGGACAGCAAGAGACCCAGTACTTC. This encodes CASSAGQQETQYF.

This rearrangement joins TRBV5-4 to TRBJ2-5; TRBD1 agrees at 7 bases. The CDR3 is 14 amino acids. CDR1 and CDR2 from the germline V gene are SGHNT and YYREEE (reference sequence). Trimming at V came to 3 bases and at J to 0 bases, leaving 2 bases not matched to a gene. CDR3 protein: CASSSGQDQETQYF. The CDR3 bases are TGTGCCAGCAGCTCCGGACAGGACCAAGAGACCCAGTACTTC.

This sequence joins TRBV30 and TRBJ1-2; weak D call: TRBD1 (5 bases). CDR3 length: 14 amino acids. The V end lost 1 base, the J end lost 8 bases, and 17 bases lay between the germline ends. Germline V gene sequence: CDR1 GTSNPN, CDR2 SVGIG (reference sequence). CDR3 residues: CAWSGLMGGGGYTF. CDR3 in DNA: TGTGCCTGGAGTGGGCTAATGGGGGGTGGAGGCTACACCTTC.

The CDR3 region has the DNA TGTGCCAGCAGTTACGTTGGGGGCGCCTACGAGCAGTACTTC. Translated, it gives CASSYVGGAYEQYF. V usage is TRBV6-5 and J usage is TRBJ2-7, with a weak D call TRBD1 (6 bases). The CDR3 extends over 14 amino acids. The V end was cut by 2 bases, the J end by 2 bases, with 10 bases between. Germline loops: CDR1 MNHEY, CDR2 SVGAGI.

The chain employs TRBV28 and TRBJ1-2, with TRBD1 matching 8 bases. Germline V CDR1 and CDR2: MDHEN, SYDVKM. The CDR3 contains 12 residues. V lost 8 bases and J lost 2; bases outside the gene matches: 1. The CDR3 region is CASQGANYGYTF. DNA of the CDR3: TGTGCCAGCCAGGGGGCCAACTATGGCTACACCTTC.

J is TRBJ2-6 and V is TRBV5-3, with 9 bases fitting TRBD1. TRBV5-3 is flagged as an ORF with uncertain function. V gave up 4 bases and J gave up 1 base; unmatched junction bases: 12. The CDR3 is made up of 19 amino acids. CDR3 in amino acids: CARSVVRGQGASGANVLTF. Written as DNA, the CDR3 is TGTGCCAGAAGCGTGGTTAGGGGACAGGGAGCTTCTGGGGCCAACGTCCTGACTTTC.

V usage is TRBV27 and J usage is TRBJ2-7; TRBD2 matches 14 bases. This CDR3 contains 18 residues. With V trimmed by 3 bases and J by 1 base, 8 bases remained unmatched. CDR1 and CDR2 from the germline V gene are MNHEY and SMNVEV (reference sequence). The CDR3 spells CASSFRRGLAGESYEQYF. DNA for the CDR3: TGTGCCAGCAGTTTTAGAAGGGGACTAGCGGGGGAGTCCTACGAGCAGTACTTC.